This T cell receptor (beta chain) originates from a study of T cell responses to AZD1222 COVID-19 vaccine. Across the study: Investigators merged groups given second doses at roughly 4 or roughly 12 weeks. General study points: At baseline, just a handful of AZD1222 recipients tested seropositive. Recipients of two AZD1222 doses showed rising Spike-specific TCR breadth and depth. The donor group comprised mostly white British people and more females; the analysis possibly underestimated clonal diversity.

This clone appeared once. Its antigen is as yet unknown. Generated by immunoSEQ multiplex PCR, the TCRdb table keeps only in-frame clones and is missing some. The sample lists some 130,000 clones; about 87% were seen once. The CDR3 runs 13 residues. J lost 7 bases, V lost 3 bases, and 6 bases had no gene match. CDR1 is GTSNPN and CDR2 is SVGIG in the germline V gene (reference sequence). The gene calls are TRBV30 and TRBJ2-4; 7 bases fit TRBD2. The sample in question was peripheral blood, obtained on day 0 of AZD1222 vaccination. This clonotype was obtained from an adult in good health. The CDR3 DNA sequence: TGTGCCTGGAGCAGCGGGACTCGGAACATTCAGTACTTC. It translates to CAWSSGTRNIQYF.